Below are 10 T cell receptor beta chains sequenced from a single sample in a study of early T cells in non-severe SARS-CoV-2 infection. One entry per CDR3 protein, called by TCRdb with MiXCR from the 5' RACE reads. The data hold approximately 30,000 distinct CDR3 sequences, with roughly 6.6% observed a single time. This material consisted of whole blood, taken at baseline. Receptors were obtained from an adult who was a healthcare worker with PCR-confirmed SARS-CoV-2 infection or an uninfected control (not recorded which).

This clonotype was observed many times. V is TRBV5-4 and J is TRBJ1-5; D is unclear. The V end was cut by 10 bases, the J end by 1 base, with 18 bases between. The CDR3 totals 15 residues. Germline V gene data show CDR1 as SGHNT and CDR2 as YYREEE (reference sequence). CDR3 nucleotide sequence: TGTGCCCCCCAAGAAGGGCGACGAAGCAATCAGCCCCAGCATTTT. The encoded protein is CAPQEGRRSNQPQHF.

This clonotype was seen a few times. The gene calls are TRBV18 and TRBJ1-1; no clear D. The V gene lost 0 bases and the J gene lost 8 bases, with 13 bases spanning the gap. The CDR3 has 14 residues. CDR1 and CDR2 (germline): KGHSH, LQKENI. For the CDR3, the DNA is TGTGCCAGCTCACCACCGAGGAGGGCTGGAGAAGCTTTCTTT. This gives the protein CASSPPRRAGEAFF.

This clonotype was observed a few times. CDR3 nucleotide sequence: TGTGCCAGCAGTTACTCGCGGACAGGGGAAGTTTCTAACTATGGCTACACCTTC. This encodes CASSYSRTGEVSNYGYTF. This rearrangement joins TRBV6-2 or TRBV6-3 to TRBJ1-2; 9 positions agree with TRBD1. In germline, CDR1 is MNHEY, CDR2 SVGEGT. V lost 0 bases and J lost 0; bases outside the gene matches: 8. This CDR3 is built from 18 residues.

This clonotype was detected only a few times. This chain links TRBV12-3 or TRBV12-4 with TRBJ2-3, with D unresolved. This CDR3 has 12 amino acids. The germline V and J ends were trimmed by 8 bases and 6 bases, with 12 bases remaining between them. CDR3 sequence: CASRTMGDTQYF. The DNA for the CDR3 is TGTGCCAGCCGTACAATGGGGGATACGCAGTATTTT.

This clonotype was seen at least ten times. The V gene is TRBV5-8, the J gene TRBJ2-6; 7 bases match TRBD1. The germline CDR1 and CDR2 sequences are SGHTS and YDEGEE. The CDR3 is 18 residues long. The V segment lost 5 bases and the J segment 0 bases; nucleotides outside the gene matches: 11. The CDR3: CASRPRQGTRSGANVLTF. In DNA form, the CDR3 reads TGTGCCAGCAGACCTAGACAGGGAACACGCTCTGGGGCCAACGTCCTGACTTTC.

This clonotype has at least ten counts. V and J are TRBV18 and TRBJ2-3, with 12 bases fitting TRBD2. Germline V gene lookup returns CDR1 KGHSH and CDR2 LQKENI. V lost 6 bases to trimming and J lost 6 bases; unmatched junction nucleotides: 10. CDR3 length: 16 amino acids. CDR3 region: CASSPALAGGRDTQYF. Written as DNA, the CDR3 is TGTGCCAGCTCCCCAGCACTAGCGGGAGGAAGGGATACGCAGTATTTT.

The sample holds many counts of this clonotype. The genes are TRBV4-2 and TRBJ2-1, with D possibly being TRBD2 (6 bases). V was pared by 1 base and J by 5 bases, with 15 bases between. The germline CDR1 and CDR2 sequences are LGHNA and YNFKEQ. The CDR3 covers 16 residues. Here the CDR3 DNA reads TGTGCCAGCAGCCAAGGGTGGGGGGACGACGACAATGAGCAGTTCTTC. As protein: CASSQGWGDDDNEQFF.

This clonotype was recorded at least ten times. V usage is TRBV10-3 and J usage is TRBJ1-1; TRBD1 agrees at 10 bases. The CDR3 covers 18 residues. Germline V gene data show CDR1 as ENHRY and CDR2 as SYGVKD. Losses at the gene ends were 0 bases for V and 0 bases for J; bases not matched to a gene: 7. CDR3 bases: TGTGCCATCAGTGAGTCGGGACAGGGGAACATCATGAACACTGAAGCTTTCTTT. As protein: CAISESGQGNIMNTEAFF.

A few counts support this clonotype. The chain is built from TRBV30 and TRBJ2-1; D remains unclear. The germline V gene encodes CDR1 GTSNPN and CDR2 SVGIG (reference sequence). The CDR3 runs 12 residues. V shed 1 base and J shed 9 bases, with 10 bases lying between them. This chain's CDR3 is CAWSATASEQFF. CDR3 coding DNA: TGTGCCTGGAGTGCGACTGCATCTGAGCAGTTCTTC.

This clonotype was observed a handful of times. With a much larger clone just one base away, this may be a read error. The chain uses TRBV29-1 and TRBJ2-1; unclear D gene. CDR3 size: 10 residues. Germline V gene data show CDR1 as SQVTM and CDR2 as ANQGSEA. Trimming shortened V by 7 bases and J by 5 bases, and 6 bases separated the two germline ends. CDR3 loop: CSARHNEQFF. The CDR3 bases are TGCAGCGCTCGCCACAATGAGCAGTTCTTC.